These T cell receptor beta chains were read from a single sample in a study of blood T cells in healthy people across ages. TCRdb re-derived calls from the 5' RACE reads in MiXCR, one entry per CDR3 protein. This repertoire shows 800,000 or so distinct CDR3 sequences, approximately 65% found once; its top ten account for around a quarter. The source material was blood. The source of these receptors is a man younger than 45 in good health. Both conserved end residues are part of each CDR3. The D gene is left open where the match is weak. Clone size appears in some rows only: once, few, many, or a class for an expanded clone.

D gene,J gene,V gene,clone size,CDR3 protein,CDR3 DNA
.,TRBJ2-7,TRBV29-1,.,CSVPAGAGIYEQYF,TGCAGCGTCCCTGCGGGGGCGGGAATCTACGAGCAGTACTTC
.,TRBJ2-7,TRBV29-1,.,CSVDGREGLNEQYF,TGCAGCGTCGACGGTAGGGAAGGCCTCAATGAGCAGTACTTC
.,TRBJ2-1,TRBV20-1,few,CSARGTSSTNEQFF,TGCAGTGCTAGAGGGACTTCTAGCACCAATGAGCAGTTCTTC
.,TRBJ2-4,TRBV7-9,many,CASSLGTHNIQYF,TGTGCCAGCAGTCTAGGGACCCATAACATTCAGTACTTC
.,TRBJ1-2,TRBV12-3/TRBV12-4,once,CASSMDRNSGYTF,TGTGCCAGCAGTATGGACAGAAACTCGGGCTACACCTTC
.,TRBJ2-3,TRBV5-4,.,CASSRPGPGPQDTQYF,TGTGCCAGCAGCCGTCCAGGGCCGGGCCCACAAGATACGCAGTATTTT
.,TRBJ2-5,TRBV6-2/TRBV6-3,.,CASSDPRKETQYF,TGTGCCAGCAGTGACCCGCGCAAAGAGACCCAGTACTTC
.,TRBJ2-1,TRBV7-9,.,CASSFQPSSGLYNEQFF,TGTGCCAGCAGCTTCCAACCTTCGTCTGGGCTATACAATGAGCAGTTCTTC
.,TRBJ2-1,TRBV29-1,.,CSVGGGAYNEQFF,TGCAGCGTTGGAGGGGGGGCCTACAATGAGCAGTTCTTC
.,TRBJ2-7,TRBV25-1,.,CASSDLNVPDREQYF,TGTGCCAGCAGTGACCTAAACGTCCCGGACAGAGAGCAGTACTTC
.,TRBJ1-5,TRBV3-1,.,CASSQDKRRLHDQPQHF,TGTGCCAGCAGCCAAGATAAGCGGCGGTTGCACGATCAGCCCCAGCATTTT
TRBD1,TRBJ1-2,TRBV27,.,CASTFTWTGRAYGYTF,TGTGCCAGCACCTTCACCTGGACAGGAAGAGCCTATGGCTACACCTTC
.,TRBJ2-5,TRBV18,.,CASSPLLRGVETQYF,TGTGCCAGCTCACCACTTCTTCGAGGGGTAGAGACCCAGTACTTC
TRBD2,TRBJ2-7,TRBV20-1,.,CSARGAGGREQYF,TGCAGTGCTAGAGGGGCGGGGGGGCGAGAGCAGTACTTC
TRBD1,TRBJ1-2,TRBV20-1,.,CSARRPGTAKNYGYTF,TGCAGTGCTAGAAGACCCGGGACAGCTAAGAACTATGGCTACACCTTC
.,TRBJ2-7,TRBV10-3,.,CAISSRRYEQYF,TGTGCCATCAGTTCGAGACGGTACGAGCAGTACTTC
.,TRBJ1-2,TRBV30,.,CAWTDTNYGYTF,TGTGCCTGGACAGACACGAACTATGGCTACACCTTC
TRBD1,TRBJ2-1,TRBV9,.,CASSAGTGGPDEQFF,TGTGCCAGCAGCGCAGGGACAGGGGGCCCGGATGAGCAGTTCTTC
.,TRBJ2-3,TRBV5-1,.,CASSLALGVSTDTQYF,TGCGCCAGCAGCTTGGCCCTAGGGGTTTCCACAGATACGCAGTATTTT
TRBD1,TRBJ1-2,TRBV6-2/TRBV6-3,.,CASRQGSDGYTF,TGTGCCAGCAGACAGGGGAGTGATGGCTACACCTTC
.,TRBJ1-5,TRBV12-3/TRBV12-4,few,CASSPRGGQPQHF,TGTGCCAGCAGTCCCCGGGGAGGTCAGCCCCAGCATTTT
.,TRBJ2-7,TRBV6-5,.,CASRIVGRAHEQYF,TGTGCCAGCAGAATAGTAGGAAGGGCCCACGAGCAGTACTTC
.,TRBJ2-3,TRBV2,.,CASTVRTAALFNTQYF,TGTGCCAGCACCGTCCGGACAGCCGCTCTCTTTAATACGCAGTATTTT
.,TRBJ2-3,TRBV10-3,.,CAISNTDTQYF,TGTGCCATCAGCAACACAGATACGCAGTATTTT
.,TRBJ2-7,TRBV29-1,few,CSVVGHSAYEQYF,TGCAGCGTTGTGGGACACTCAGCCTACGAGCAGTACTTC
.,TRBJ2-1,TRBV30,.,CAWWNPIFNEQFF,TGTGCCTGGTGGAATCCCATTTTCAATGAGCAGTTCTTC
.,TRBJ2-3,TRBV6-4,many,CASSDKGSTDTQYF,TGTGCCAGCAGTGACAAAGGTAGCACAGATACGCAGTATTTT
.,TRBJ2-7,TRBV7-2,.,CASSSLVGTPYEQYF,TGTGCCAGCAGCTCCTTGGTCGGCACCCCCTACGAGCAGTACTTC
TRBD1,TRBJ1-6,TRBV15,.,CATSGQGRGSPLHF,TGTGCCACCAGCGGACAGGGAAGGGGTTCACCCCTCCACTTT